This TCR beta chain stems from a study of shared T cell receptors in the human thymus. Germline V gene data show CDR1 as MGHRA and CDR2 as YSYEKL. Trimming stripped 0 bases from V and 4 bases from J, with 6 bases between. The length of the CDR3 is 14 residues. Profiled with immunoSEQ multiplex PCR; TCRdb holds only in-frame clones, not every one. Of approximately 660,000 clones in the sample, more than 75% were seen once. A further study also used this sample, focusing on human thymus T cells. That source adds: During corrective heart surgery, resections were taken, and the thymus tissue came from them. Thymic as well as blood repertoires seemed to favor certain V and J genes unevenly. Related reports documented highly overlapping thymic repertoires among unrelated individuals.

The TCR comes from a boy younger than two with a congenital heart defect. V is TRBV4-1 and J is TRBJ1-4; possible D gene TRBD1, 5 bases. The sample comprised thymocytes. CDR3 nucleotide sequence: TGCGCCAGCAGCCAAGACAGGGATAATGAAAAACTGTTTTTT. It translates to CASSQDRDNEKLFF.